This entry lists 17 T cell receptor beta chains sequenced from one sample in a study of blood T cell repertoires in COVID-19. Assay used: immunoSEQ multiplex PCR; TCRdb lists only in-frame clones, some missing. The table shows about 120,000 clones, with roughly nine tenths occurring only once. Sequencing was performed on peripheral blood. These TCRs come from a man aged 65 to 85 with active or convalescent COVID-19.

The chain joins TRBV7-2 to TRBJ1-1; TRBD1 matches at 8 bases. The CDR3 length is 16 residues. Germline V gene sequence: CDR1 SGHTA, CDR2 FQGNSA. After removal of 5 bases from V and 3 bases from J, the junction contained 11 bases not matched to a gene. The CDR3 sequence is CASSPRTGRGHTEAFF. The CDR3 DNA is TGTGCCAGCAGCCCCCGGACAGGGCGAGGGCACACTGAAGCTTTCTTT. Looking up the rest from reference TRBV7-2 and TRBJ1-1 gives the full variable domain: GAGVSQSPSNKVTEKGKDVELRCDPISGHTALYWYRQSLGQGLEFLIYFQGNSAPDKSGLPSDRFSAERTGGSVSTLTIQRTQQEDSAVYLCASSPRTGRGHTEAFFGQGTRLTVV.

This clone has a count of ten or more. The rearrangement uses TRBV28 and TRBJ2-1, with TRBD1 matching over 11 bases. The V and J ends lost 6 bases and 6 bases, in that order; junction bases with no gene match: 7. This CDR3 contains 15 residues. Germline values: CDR1 MDHEN, CDR2 SYDVKM. CDR3 sequence: CASRSGQGASNEQFF. CDR3 DNA sequence: TGTGCCAGCAGATCCGGACAGGGGGCCTCCAATGAGCAGTTCTTC.

The rearrangement links TRBV20-1 to TRBJ1-4, with D unclear. This CDR3 region has 10 residues. Trimming shortened V by 5 bases and J by 8 bases, and 6 bases separated the two germline ends. Germline values: CDR1 DFQATT, CDR2 SNEGSKA (reference sequence). The CDR3 DNA reads TGCAGTGCTTTTGGCGAAAAACTGTTTTTT. Translated: CSAFGEKLFF.

V and J are TRBV5-1 and TRBJ2-7; 8 nucleotides align to TRBD2. In germline, CDR1 is SGHRS, CDR2 YFSETQ. The CDR3 is made up of 15 amino acids. V lost 0 bases and J lost 1; bases outside the gene matches: 3. The CDR3 is CASSLEPGGSYEQYF. CDR3 DNA sequence: TGCGCCAGCAGCTTGGAACCGGGAGGGTCCTACGAGCAGTACTTC.

The chain joins TRBV6-5 to TRBJ1-5, with D perhaps TRBD1 (6 bases). The CDR3 totals 15 residues. Germline CDR1 MNHEY, CDR2 SVGAGI. The V end was cut by 6 bases, the J end by 0 bases, with 12 bases between. The CDR3 loop reads CASRSKQGSNQPQHF. The CDR3 bases are TGTGCCAGCAGGTCAAAACAGGGTAGCAATCAGCCCCAGCATTTT.

The chain joins TRBV7-2 to TRBJ2-3; D not certain. Between the trimmed V and J ends, which lost 7 bases and 2 bases, there was a span of 7 bases. The germline gives CDR1 SGHTA, CDR2 FQGNSA. CDR3 length: 12 amino acids. CDR3 bases: TGTGCCAGCACCGACTTCACAGATACGCAGTATTTT. It yields the protein CASTDFTDTQYF.

A note on this clone: This CDR3 is also generated by other DNA sequences in the sample. The genes are TRBV30 and TRBJ2-7; D not certain. V was trimmed by 1 base and J by 2 bases, leaving 9 bases between them. The CDR3 has 13 amino acids. Germline CDR1 GTSNPN, CDR2 SVGIG (reference sequence). The CDR3: CAWSGSSPYEQYF. CDR3 bases: TGTGCCTGGAGTGGCAGTTCTCCCTACGAGCAGTACTTC.

The V and J genes are TRBV18 and TRBJ1-1; 8 bases are shared with TRBD1. The germline CDR1 and CDR2 sequences are KGHSH and LQKENI. J was trimmed by 6 bases and V by 3 bases; bases with no gene match: 9. The CDR3 spans 15 residues. The CDR3 region has the DNA TGTGCCAGCTCACCTACGGGACAGGCTCTCCCTGAAGCTTTCTTT. Translated: CASSPTGQALPEAFF. The whole variable domain, filled in from reference TRBV18 and TRBJ1-1, reads NAGVMQNPRHLVRRRGQEARLRCSPMKGHSHVYWYRQLPEEGLKFMVYLQKENIIDESGMPKERFSAEFPKEGPSILRIQQVVRGDSAAYFCASSPTGQALPEAFFGQGTRLTVV.

This clone has only one observation. J is TRBJ2-1 and V is TRBV19, with TRBD2 matching 9 bases. The CDR3 totals 17 residues. The germline CDR1 and CDR2 sequences are LNHDA and SQIVND (reference sequence). V shed 8 bases and J 1 base; nucleotides not matched to a gene: 12. The CDR3 nucleotides are TGTGCCAGTTCAACCGCAGCGAGCGGGAGGTCCTACAATGAGCAGTTCTTC. Translating gives CASSTAASGRSYNEQFF.

The rearrangement links TRBV18 to TRBJ1-1, with TRBD1 matching 7 bases. CDR3 size: 15 residues. With 3 bases clipped from V and 3 bases from J, the junction kept 7 bases outside the gene matches. Germline V gene lookup returns CDR1 KGHSH and CDR2 LQKENI. The CDR3 is CASSPSTGFYTEAFF. CDR3 DNA sequence: TGTGCCAGCTCACCCTCGACAGGGTTTTACACTGAAGCTTTCTTT.

The chain combines TRBV4-2 with TRBJ2-1, with TRBD2 identical over 11 bases. Trimming cost V 3 bases and J 5 bases; bases outside gene matches: 15. The CDR3 runs 19 residues. Germline-derived CDR1 and CDR2 are LGHNA and YNFKEQ. CDR3 bases: TGTGCCAGCAGCCACGGCGGGGGACTAGCGGATGAAATTAACAATGAGCAGTTCTTC. Residues: CASSHGGGLADEINNEQFF.

V gene TRBV5-6 combines with J gene TRBJ1-3; 8 bases map to TRBD1. The V gene's germline CDR1 is SGHDT and CDR2 YYEEEE. Germline trimming cut 0 bases from V and 5 bases from J; bases unmatched to any gene: 4. This CDR3 spans 15 amino acids. The CDR3 protein is CASSLDRDRRNTIYF. The CDR3 DNA is TGTGCCAGCAGCTTGGACCGGGACAGGAGAAACACCATATATTTT.

This clone has just one count. The V gene is TRBV3-1 (or the pseudogene TRBV3-2), the J gene TRBJ2-7; TRBD1 agrees at 10 bases. Trimming took 0 bases from V and 2 from J; bases not matched to a gene: 4. The CDR3 runs to 16 residues. From germline, CDR1 is LGHDT and CDR2 YNNKEL (reference sequence). The CDR3 loop reads CASSQDRGTGAYEQYF. The CDR3 DNA sequence: TGTGCCAGCAGCCAAGATAGGGGGACAGGGGCCTACGAGCAGTACTTC.

V gene TRBV30 combines with J gene TRBJ1-6; D not certain. The CDR3 sequence is 14 residues long. Germline values: CDR1 GTSNPN, CDR2 SVGIG (reference sequence). The ends were cut back, 3 bases at V and 10 bases at J, with 16 bases in the middle. CDR3 sequence (DNA): TGTGCCTGGAGCGTCCGGGGAGCGGGATCACCCCTCCACTTT. Amino acids: CAWSVRGAGSPLHF.

V usage is TRBV5-6 and J usage is TRBJ2-3; 8 bases map to TRBD2. J was trimmed by 1 base and V by 4 bases; bases with no gene match: 11. CDR1 SGHDT and CDR2 YYEEEE come from the germline V gene. This CDR3 spans 17 amino acids. DNA of the CDR3: TGTGCCAGCAGCCCGACGGGAGGGTTTTATGGCACAGATACGCAGTATTTT. Amino acid sequence: CASSPTGGFYGTDTQYF.

The chain carries TRBV11-3 and TRBJ1-6; D uncertain. Germline loops: CDR1 SGHNT, CDR2 YENEEA. This CDR3 has 13 amino acids. Trimming took 5 bases from V and 6 from J, leaving 8 bases between them. Here the CDR3 DNA reads TGTGCCAGCAGCGGTGGGCCTAATTCACCCCTCCACTTT. It is translated as CASSGGPNSPLHF.

The rearrangement joins TRBV19 to TRBJ2-3; TRBD2 aligns across 12 bases. Per germline, CDR1 LNHDA and CDR2 SQIVND (reference sequence). The length of the CDR3 is 15 residues. V shed 5 bases and J 3 bases; nucleotides not matched to a gene: 3. The CDR3 here is CASSWTSGMTDTQYF. Written as DNA, the CDR3 is TGTGCCAGTAGTTGGACTAGCGGGATGACAGATACGCAGTATTTT. Filled out from reference TRBV19 and TRBJ2-3, the complete variable domain reads DGGITQSPKYLFRKEGQNVTLSCEQNLNHDAMYWYRQDPGQGLRLIYYSQIVNDFQKGDIAEGYSVSREKKESFPLTVTSAQKNPTAFYLCASSWTSGMTDTQYFGPGTRLTVL.